This TCR beta chain comes out of a study of T cells after yellow fever vaccination. CDR1 and CDR2 from the germline V gene are KGHSH and LQKENI. V gave up 3 bases and J gave up 9 bases; unmatched junction bases: 10. The CDR3 spans 14 residues. Study-wide results and caveats: Peaking faster, on day 5 versus 15, the secondary response was nonetheless weaker.

It was through 5'RACE template switching that TCR cDNA was made, with a universal primer site and UMIs added. TCRdb recomputed calls from the 5' RACE reads with MiXCR, one row per CDR3 protein. The data show 500,000 to 650,000 distinct CDR3 sequences, roughly 17% seen once. This clonotype showed up many times. Its target is unknown. The source was PBMCs, collected around 5 days after the first yellow fever vaccination. The chain uses TRBV18 and TRBJ2-5; 7 bases are a match to TRBD2. This TCR was recovered from a man aged 18 to 30 who received the YFV17D yellow fever vaccine. The CDR3 DNA is TGTGCCAGCTCACCCGGGACTACCGCGGGGGCCCAGTACTTC. It yields the protein CASSPGTTAGAQYF.